Detailed here is one T cell receptor (beta chain). This specimen belongs to a study of blood T cell repertoires in COVID-19. Turning to the study itself: The samples span acute and convalescent COVID-19 from the United States, Italy and Spain.

Produced via immunoSEQ multiplex PCR; TCRdb's table is partial and in-frame only. The table records over 250,000 clones, 86% of them present only once. The source is a young woman who had recovered from COVID-19. The specimen was PBMCs or T cells enriched from blood (not recorded which).

The CDR3 DNA is TGTGCCAGCAGTGAGGGGGTGCGCTATGGCTACACCTTC. It translates to CASSEGVRYGYTF. The chain couples TRBV7-2 to TRBJ1-2, with a tentative D call TRBD1 (6 bases). Germline V gene data show CDR1 as SGHTA and CDR2 as FQGNSA. The V end lost 6 bases, the J end lost 4 bases, and 12 bases lay between the germline ends. The CDR3 is 13 amino acids. Together with reference TRBV7-2 and TRBJ1-2, the CDR3 gives the full variable domain: GAGVSQSPSNKVTEKGKDVELRCDPISGHTALYWYRQSLGQGLEFLIYFQGNSAPDKSGLPSDRFSAERTGGSVSTLTIQRTQQEDSAVYLCASSEGVRYGYTFGSGTRLTVV.